These 15 T cell receptor beta chains were all obtained from the same sample, sequenced in a study of blood T cell repertoires in COVID-19. Data came from immunoSEQ multiplex PCR; TCRdb stores just in-frame clones and leaves some out. The table includes 45,000 to 70,000 clones, around four fifths detected once. The material sequenced was peripheral blood. The receptors shown here come from a woman between 45 and 65 years old with active or convalescent COVID-19.

This clone showed up just a few times. The chain joins TRBV18 to TRBJ1-2; 7 bases map to TRBD1. The CDR3 loop spans 15 amino acids. Germline CDR1 is KGHSH and CDR2 is LQKENI. Trimming took 4 bases from V and 4 from J; bases not matched to a gene: 9. Written as DNA, the CDR3 is TGTGCCAGCTCACTTGGGAGACAGGGCGGCTATGGCTACACCTTC. Its protein product is CASSLGRQGGYGYTF.

CDR3 sequence reads: CASSLQGGTQYF. As DNA, the CDR3 is TGTGCCAGTAGCCTCCAGGGGGGGACCCAGTACTTC. The chain carries TRBV19 and TRBJ2-5; TRBD1 might be the D (7 bases). V was cut by 6 bases and J by 7 bases, with 12 bases left in between. This CDR3 comprises 12 residues. Germline CDR1 LNHDA, CDR2 SQIVND (reference sequence).

V and J are TRBV7-2 and TRBJ2-5; the match to TRBD2 covers 7 bases. The CDR3 spans 17 residues. Germline V CDR1 and CDR2: SGHTA, FQGNSA. Unmatched junction bases numbered 15, after V lost 4 bases and J lost 4 bases. The CDR3 nucleotides are TGTGCCAGCAGCTCCAGCGGGGCCGGTACCCCCGGAGAGACCCAGTACTTC. Protein product: CASSSSGAGTPGETQYF.

The chain recombines TRBV19 with TRBJ1-5, with D tentatively TRBD1 (5 bases). Per germline, CDR1 LNHDA and CDR2 SQIVND (reference sequence). The CDR3 sequence is 14 residues long. The V end lost 3 bases, the J end lost 3 bases, and 9 bases lay between the germline ends. CDR3 sequence reads: CASSMGQNNQPQHF. The CDR3 DNA reads TGTGCCAGTAGTATGGGGCAGAACAATCAGCCCCAGCATTTT.

The chain recombines TRBV11-1 with TRBJ1-2, with D perhaps matching TRBD1 (6 bases). Germline CDR1 reads SGHAT; CDR2 reads FQDESV (reference sequence). The V and J ends lost 7 bases and 6 bases respectively, with 18 bases between them. This CDR3 is 14 amino acids long. For the CDR3, the DNA is TGTGCCAGCACCCAACTAAACAGGGAAAATGGCTACACCTTC. Amino acid sequence: CASTQLNRENGYTF.

The rearrangement uses TRBV4-2 and TRBJ2-5; tentatively, D is TRBD2 (5 bases). V lost 5 bases, J lost 2 bases, and 18 bases lay in between. Germline V gives CDR1 LGHNA, CDR2 YNFKEQ. The CDR3 covers 16 residues. For the CDR3, the DNA is TGTGCCAGCAGCGCCGGCGGAGGAGGAGCGCAAGAGACCCAGTACTTC. This gives the protein CASSAGGGGAQETQYF.

The chain is built from TRBV6-5 and TRBJ2-3, with TRBD1 matching over 11 bases. J gave up 4 bases and V 2 bases, and 2 bases lay outside the gene matches. Looked up from germline, CDR1 is MNHEY and CDR2 is SVGAGI. The CDR3 is 15 amino acids. This CDR3 reads CASSYGQGAPDTQYF. CDR3 DNA sequence: TGTGCCAGCAGTTACGGACAGGGGGCCCCAGATACGCAGTATTTT.

The chain recombines TRBV11-2 with TRBJ1-5, with 7 bases that match TRBD1. There are 15 residues in the CDR3. V dropped 2 bases and J dropped 1; count of bases not matched to a gene: 2. Looked up from germline, CDR1 is SGHAT and CDR2 is FQNNGV. The CDR3 sequence: CASSLQGGSNQPQHF. CDR3 sequence (DNA): TGTGCCAGCAGCTTACAGGGGGGAAGCAATCAGCCCCAGCATTTT.

V and J are TRBV18 and TRBJ1-5; 7 positions match TRBD1. Germline-derived CDR1 and CDR2 are KGHSH and LQKENI. There are 15 residues in the CDR3. V shed 2 bases and J 9 bases; nucleotides not matched to a gene: 10. CDR3 sequence: CASSPTGDTITPQHF. The CDR3, as DNA: TGTGCCAGCTCACCAACAGGGGACACTATCACGCCCCAGCATTTT.

This clone came up a few times. The chain is built from TRBV4-1 and TRBJ1-5, with TRBD1 identical over 9 bases. Germline V lookup: CDR1 MGHRA, CDR2 YSYEKL. The CDR3 consists of 14 residues. The V segment lost 1 base and the J segment 6 bases; nucleotides outside the gene matches: 1. This chain's CDR3 is CASSQGDRVQPQHF. The CDR3 DNA follows: TGCGCCAGCAGCCAAGGGGACAGGGTTCAGCCCCAGCATTTT.

The rearrangement links TRBV5-5 to TRBJ2-1, with 14 bases lining up with TRBD2. The CDR3 spans 16 residues. Germline CDR1 reads SGHKS; CDR2 reads YYEKEE (reference sequence). J was trimmed by 4 bases and V by 2 bases; bases with no gene match: 2. The CDR3 region is CASSFGTSGSYNEQFF. CDR3 nucleotide sequence: TGTGCCAGCAGCTTTGGGACTAGCGGGAGTTACAATGAGCAGTTCTTC.

The chain uses TRBV24-1 and TRBJ2-2, with 8 bases identical to TRBD1. This CDR3 spans 15 amino acids. The germline V gene has CDR1 KGHDR and CDR2 SFDVKD. Trimming took 5 bases from V and 4 from J; bases not matched to a gene: 5. The CDR3 DNA reads TGTGCCACCAGTGTCAGGACAGGGACCACCGGGGAGCTGTTTTTT. Translation gives CATSVRTGTTGELFF.

This rearrangement joins TRBV6-2 or TRBV6-3 to TRBJ1-5; TRBD1 aligns across 8 bases. Germline CDR1 MNHEY, CDR2 SVGEGT. This CDR3 is 15 amino acids long. V lost 6 bases and J lost 4; bases outside the gene matches: 8. The CDR3 region has the DNA TGTGCCAGCAGACCTCAGGGGGCCTTTAATCAGCCCCAGCATTTT. Amino acid sequence: CASRPQGAFNQPQHF.

V and J are TRBV7-9 and TRBJ1-6; D call uncertain. V dropped 5 bases and J dropped 8 bases, with 7 bases sitting between them. The CDR3 runs to 12 residues. Germline V gene lookup returns CDR1 SEHNR and CDR2 FQNEAQ (reference sequence). Here the CDR3 reads CASSPGDSPLHF. DNA of the CDR3: TGTGCCAGCAGCCCAGGCGATTCACCCCTCCACTTT.

V usage is TRBV5-1 and J usage is TRBJ1-6, with a tentative D call TRBD1 (5 bases). Trimming took 4 bases from V and 8 from J, leaving 13 bases between them. This CDR3 is 14 amino acids long. CDR1 is SGHRS and CDR2 is YFSETQ in the germline V gene. The CDR3, as DNA: TGCGCCAGCAGCGTGCAGGGTCCGGATTCACCCCTCCACTTT. The encoded protein is CASSVQGPDSPLHF.